This TCR beta chain was profiled in a study of cytomegalovirus exposure and HLA in healthy donors. Per germline, CDR1 SGHRS and CDR2 YFSETQ. V shed 3 bases and J shed 4 bases, with 6 bases lying between them. This CDR3 spans 12 amino acids. Researchers ran the PCR with 60 Vbeta and 13 Jbeta primers. Sequenced by immunoSEQ multiplex PCR; TCRdb stores in-frame clones only, minus some. This table has around 300,000 clones, more than 55% appearing once. The chain joins TRBV5-1 to TRBJ2-3; D not resolved. Sequencing was performed on PBMCs. The TCR sequence derives from a female donor in good health and CMV-seronegative. DNA for the CDR3: TGCGCCAGCAGCTATCTATCAGATACGCAGTATTTT. Translated, it gives CASSYLSDTQYF.